This T cell receptor beta chain derives from a study of blood T cell repertoires in COVID-19. Using immunoSEQ multiplex PCR, the repertoire was profiled, and TCRdb retains in-frame clones only, with some absent. This table holds around 180,000 clones, more than 80% found once. This CDR3 is 14 amino acids long. The V and J ends lost 2 bases and 5 bases respectively, with 9 bases between them. Looked up from germline, CDR1 is SGHTA and CDR2 is FQGNSA. V is TRBV7-2 and J is TRBJ1-4; D is undetermined. This TCR came from a human donor in a cohort sampled during active COVID-19. Sequencing used peripheral blood. CDR3 protein: CASSLFTENEKLFF. The DNA for the CDR3 is TGTGCCAGCAGCTTATTTACAGAGAATGAAAAACTGTTTTTT. Based on the CDR3 plus reference TRBV7-2 and TRBJ1-4, the full variable domain is GAGVSQSPSNKVTEKGKDVELRCDPISGHTALYWYRQSLGQGLEFLIYFQGNSAPDKSGLPSDRFSAERTGGSVSTLTIQRTQQEDSAVYLCASSLFTENEKLFFGSGTQLSVL.